One and the same sample provided the 3 T cell receptor beta chains below, sequenced in a study of T cell responses to AZD1222 COVID-19 vaccine. Libraries were prepared by immunoSEQ multiplex PCR; TCRdb keeps only in-frame clonotypes and omits some of them. The sample yields 150,000 to 200,000 clones, 90% seen once. The source material was peripheral blood, sampled on day 0 of AZD1222 vaccination. Every receptor here comes from an adult in good health.

J is TRBJ1-2 and V is TRBV6-5; 7 bases are shared with TRBD1. Germline values: CDR1 MNHEY, CDR2 SVGAGI. CDR3 length: 14 residues. With V trimmed by 6 bases and J by 5 bases, 9 bases remained unmatched. The CDR3 DNA follows: TGTGCCAGCAGAAAGCCGGGACAGACTTATGGCTACACCTTC. Amino acids: CASRKPGQTYGYTF.

V is TRBV27 and J is TRBJ2-7; 9 positions match TRBD1. V gave up 6 bases and J gave up 4 bases; unmatched junction bases: 10. This CDR3 is 15 amino acids long. The V gene's germline CDR1 is MNHEY and CDR2 SMNVEV (reference sequence). Here the CDR3 DNA reads TGTGCCAGCAGCGAAAGAGGACAGGGGAGATACGAGCAGTACTTC. Amino acids: CASSERGQGRYEQYF.

V usage is TRBV6-1 and J usage is TRBJ2-7; D call uncertain. The CDR3 totals 12 residues. Germline CDR1 reads MNHNS; CDR2 reads SASEGT. With 3 bases removed from V and 3 bases from J, the gap between germline ends came to 6 bases. CDR3 residues: CASSDAVYEQYF. The DNA of the CDR3 is TGTGCCAGCAGTGACGCGGTCTACGAGCAGTACTTC.